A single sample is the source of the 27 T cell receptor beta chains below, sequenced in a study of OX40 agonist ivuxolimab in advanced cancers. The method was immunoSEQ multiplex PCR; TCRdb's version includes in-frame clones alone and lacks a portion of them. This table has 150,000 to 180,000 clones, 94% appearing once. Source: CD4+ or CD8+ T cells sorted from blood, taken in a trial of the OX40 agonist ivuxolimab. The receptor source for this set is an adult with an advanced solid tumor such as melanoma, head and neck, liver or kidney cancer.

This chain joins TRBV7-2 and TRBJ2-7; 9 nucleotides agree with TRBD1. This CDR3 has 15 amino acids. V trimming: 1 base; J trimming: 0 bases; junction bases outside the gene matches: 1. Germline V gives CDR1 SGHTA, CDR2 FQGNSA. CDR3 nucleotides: TGTGCCAGCAGCTTAGAGGACAGGGGCTCCTACGAGCAGTACTTC. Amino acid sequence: CASSLEDRGSYEQYF.

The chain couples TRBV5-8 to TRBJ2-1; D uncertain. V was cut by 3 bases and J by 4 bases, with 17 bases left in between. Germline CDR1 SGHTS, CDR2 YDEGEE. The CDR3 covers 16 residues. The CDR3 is CASSSPGGAQYNEQFF. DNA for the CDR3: TGTGCCAGCAGCTCCCCCGGCGGCGCGCAATACAATGAGCAGTTCTTC.

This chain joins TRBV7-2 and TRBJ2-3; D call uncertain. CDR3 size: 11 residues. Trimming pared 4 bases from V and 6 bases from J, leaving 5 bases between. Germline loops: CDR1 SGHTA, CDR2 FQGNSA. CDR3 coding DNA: TGTGCCAGCAGCTGGGCGGATACGCAGTATTTT. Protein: CASSWADTQYF.

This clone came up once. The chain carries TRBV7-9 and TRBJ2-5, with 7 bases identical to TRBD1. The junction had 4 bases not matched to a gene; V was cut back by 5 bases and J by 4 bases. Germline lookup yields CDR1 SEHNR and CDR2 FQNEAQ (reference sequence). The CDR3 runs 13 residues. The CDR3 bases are TGTGCCAGCAGCCGCCGGGACAGAGAGACCCAGTACTTC. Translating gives CASSRRDRETQYF.

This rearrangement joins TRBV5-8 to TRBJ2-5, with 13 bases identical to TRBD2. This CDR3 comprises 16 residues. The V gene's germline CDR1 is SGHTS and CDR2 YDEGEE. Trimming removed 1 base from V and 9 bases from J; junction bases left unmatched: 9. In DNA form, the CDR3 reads TGTGCCAGCAGCTTGCGGACTAGCGGGGGCCGGGCGGCCCAGTACTTC. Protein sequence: CASSLRTSGGRAAQYF.

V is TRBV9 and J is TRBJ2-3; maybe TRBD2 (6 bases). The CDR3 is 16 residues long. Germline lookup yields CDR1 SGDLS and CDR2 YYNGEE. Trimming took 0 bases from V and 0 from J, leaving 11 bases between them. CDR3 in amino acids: CASSVGSGPSTDTQYF. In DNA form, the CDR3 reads TGTGCCAGCAGCGTAGGGAGCGGGCCCAGCACAGATACGCAGTATTTT. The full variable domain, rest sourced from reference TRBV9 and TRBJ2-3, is DSGVTQTPKHLITATGQRVTLRCSPRSGDLSVYWYQQSLDQGLQFLIQYYNGEERAKGNILERFSAQQFPDLHSELNLSSLELGDSALYFCASSVGSGPSTDTQYFGPGTRLTVL.

This CDR3 reads CASSPTGTLANYGYTF. The CDR3 bases are TGTGCCAGCTCACCAACCGGGACACTTGCTAACTATGGCTACACCTTC. The V gene is TRBV18, the J gene TRBJ1-2, with D perhaps TRBD1 (6 bases). Germline CDR1 is KGHSH and CDR2 is LQKENI. Trimming removed 2 bases from V and 0 bases from J, with 13 bases in between. The CDR3 contains 16 residues.

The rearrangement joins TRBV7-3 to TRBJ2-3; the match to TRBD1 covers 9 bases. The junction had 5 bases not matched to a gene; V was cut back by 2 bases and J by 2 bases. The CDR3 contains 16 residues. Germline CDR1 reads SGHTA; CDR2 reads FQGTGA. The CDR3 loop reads CASSLGTGTNTDTQYF. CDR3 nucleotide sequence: TGTGCCAGCAGCTTAGGGACAGGGACAAACACAGATACGCAGTATTTT. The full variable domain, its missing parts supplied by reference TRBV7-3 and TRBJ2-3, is GAGVSQTPSNKVTEKGKYVELRCDPISGHTALYWYRQSLGQGPEFLIYFQGTGAADDSGLPNDRFFAVRPEGSVSTLKIQRTERGDSAVYLCASSLGTGTNTDTQYFGPGTRLTVL.

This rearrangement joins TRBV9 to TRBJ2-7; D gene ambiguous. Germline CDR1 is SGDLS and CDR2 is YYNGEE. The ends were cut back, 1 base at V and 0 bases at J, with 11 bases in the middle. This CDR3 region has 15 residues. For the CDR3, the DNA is TGTGCCAGCAGCGTAAACGACGGCAGCTCCTACGAGCAGTACTTC. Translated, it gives CASSVNDGSSYEQYF.

CDR3 in amino acids: CSVGRAGKEKLFF. In nucleotides, the CDR3 is TGCAGCGTTGGGCGGGCGGGGAAAGAAAAACTGTTTTTT. The V call is TRBV29-1, the J call TRBJ1-4; the D is unclear. CDR1 and CDR2 (germline): SQVTM, ANQGSEA. This CDR3 is 13 amino acids long. Trimming shortened V by 4 bases and J by 8 bases, and 14 bases separated the two germline ends. The full variable domain, in which reference TRBV29-1 and TRBJ1-4 provide the parts outside the CDR3, is SAVISQKPSRDICQRGTSLTIQCQVDSQVTMMFWYRQQPGQSLTLIATANQGSEATYESGFVIDKFPISRPNLTFSTLTVSNMSPEDSSIYLCSVGRAGKEKLFFGSGTQLSVL.

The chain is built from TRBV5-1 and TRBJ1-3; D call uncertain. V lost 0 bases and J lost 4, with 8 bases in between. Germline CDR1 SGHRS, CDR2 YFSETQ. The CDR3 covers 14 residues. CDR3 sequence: CASSLDRGGNTIYF. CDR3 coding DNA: TGCGCCAGCAGCTTGGACAGAGGAGGAAACACCATATATTTT.

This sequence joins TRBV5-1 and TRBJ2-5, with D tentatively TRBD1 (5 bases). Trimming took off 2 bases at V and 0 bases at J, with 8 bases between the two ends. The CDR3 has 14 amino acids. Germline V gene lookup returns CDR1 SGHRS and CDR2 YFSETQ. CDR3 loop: CASSLDSNQETQYF. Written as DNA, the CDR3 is TGCGCCAGCAGCTTAGACAGTAACCAAGAGACCCAGTACTTC. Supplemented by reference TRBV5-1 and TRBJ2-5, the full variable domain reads KAGVTQTPRYLIKTRGQQVTLSCSPISGHRSVSWYQQTPGQGLQFLFEYFSETQRNKGNFPGRFSGRQFSNSRSEMNVSTLELGDSALYLCASSLDSNQETQYFGPGTRLLVL.

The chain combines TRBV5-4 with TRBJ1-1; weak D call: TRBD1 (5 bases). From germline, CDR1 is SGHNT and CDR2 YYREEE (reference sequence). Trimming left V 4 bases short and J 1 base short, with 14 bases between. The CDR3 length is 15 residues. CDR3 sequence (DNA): TGTGCCAGCAGCCTCAGGCAGGGCGCGAACACTGAAGCTTTCTTT. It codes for CASSLRQGANTEAFF.

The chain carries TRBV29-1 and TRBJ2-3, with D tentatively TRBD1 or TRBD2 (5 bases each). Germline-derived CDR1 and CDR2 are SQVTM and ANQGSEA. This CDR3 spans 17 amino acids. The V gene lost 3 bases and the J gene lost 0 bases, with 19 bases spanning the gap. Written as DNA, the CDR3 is TGCAGCGTTGAGCCGGGGCAGGGCATACCTAGCACAGATACGCAGTATTTT. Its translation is CSVEPGQGIPSTDTQYF.

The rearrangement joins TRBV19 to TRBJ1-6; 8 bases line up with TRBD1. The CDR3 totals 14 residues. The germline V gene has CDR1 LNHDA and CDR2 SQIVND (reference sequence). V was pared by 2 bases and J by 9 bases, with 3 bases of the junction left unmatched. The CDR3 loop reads CASSIQGAGSPLHF. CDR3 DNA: TGTGCCAGTAGTATACAGGGGGCTGGTTCACCCCTCCACTTT.

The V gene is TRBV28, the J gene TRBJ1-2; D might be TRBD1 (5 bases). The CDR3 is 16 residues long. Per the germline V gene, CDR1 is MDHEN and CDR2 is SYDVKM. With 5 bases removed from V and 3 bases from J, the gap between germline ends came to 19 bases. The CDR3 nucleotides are TGTGCCAGCAGTGTCCAGGGAGGAGGGGTGTACTATGGCTACACCTTC. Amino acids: CASSVQGGGVYYGYTF.

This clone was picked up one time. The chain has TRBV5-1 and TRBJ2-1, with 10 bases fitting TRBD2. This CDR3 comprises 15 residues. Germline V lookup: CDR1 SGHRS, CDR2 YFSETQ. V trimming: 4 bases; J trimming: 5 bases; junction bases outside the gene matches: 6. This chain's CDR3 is CASSPSGSRDNEQFF. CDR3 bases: TGCGCCAGCAGCCCTAGCGGGAGTCGGGACAATGAGCAGTTCTTC.

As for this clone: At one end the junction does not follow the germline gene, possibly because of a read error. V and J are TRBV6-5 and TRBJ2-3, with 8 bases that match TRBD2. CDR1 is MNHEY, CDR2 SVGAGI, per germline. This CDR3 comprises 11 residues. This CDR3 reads CASTQAGARFF. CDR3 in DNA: TGTGCCAGCACCCAAGCGGGGGCTCGTTTTTTT.

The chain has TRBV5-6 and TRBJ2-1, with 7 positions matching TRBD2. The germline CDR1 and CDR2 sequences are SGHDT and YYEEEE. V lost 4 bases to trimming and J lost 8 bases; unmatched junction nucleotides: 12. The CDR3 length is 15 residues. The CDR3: CASSPGLEALDEQFF. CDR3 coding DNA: TGTGCCAGCAGCCCAGGACTAGAAGCCCTTGATGAGCAGTTCTTC.

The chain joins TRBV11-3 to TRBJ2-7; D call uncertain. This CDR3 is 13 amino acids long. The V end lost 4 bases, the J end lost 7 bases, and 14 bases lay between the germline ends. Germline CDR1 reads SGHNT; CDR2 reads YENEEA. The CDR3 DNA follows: TGTGCCAGCAGCTCGTCCCGGTTGGGGGAGCAGTACTTC. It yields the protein CASSSSRLGEQYF.

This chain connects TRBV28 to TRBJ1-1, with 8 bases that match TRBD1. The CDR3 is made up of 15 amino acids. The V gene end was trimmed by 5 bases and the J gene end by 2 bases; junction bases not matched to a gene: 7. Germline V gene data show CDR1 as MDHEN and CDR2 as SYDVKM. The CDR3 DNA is TGTGCCAGCAGTACAGGGGGACTGCAAAACACTGAAGCTTTCTTT. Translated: CASSTGGLQNTEAFF.

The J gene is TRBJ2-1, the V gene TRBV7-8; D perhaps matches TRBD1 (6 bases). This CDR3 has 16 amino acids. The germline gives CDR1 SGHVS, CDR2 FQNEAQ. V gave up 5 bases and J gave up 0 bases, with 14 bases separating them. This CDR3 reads CASSHGQSSSYNEQFF. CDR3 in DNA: TGTGCCAGCAGCCACGGACAGTCGAGCTCCTACAATGAGCAGTTCTTC.

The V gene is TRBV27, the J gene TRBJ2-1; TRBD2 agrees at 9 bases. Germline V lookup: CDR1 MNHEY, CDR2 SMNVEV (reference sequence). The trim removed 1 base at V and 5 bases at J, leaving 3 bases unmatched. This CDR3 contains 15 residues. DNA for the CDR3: TGTGCCAGCAGTTTATTAGGACTAGCGCACAATGAGCAGTTCTTC. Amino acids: CASSLLGLAHNEQFF.

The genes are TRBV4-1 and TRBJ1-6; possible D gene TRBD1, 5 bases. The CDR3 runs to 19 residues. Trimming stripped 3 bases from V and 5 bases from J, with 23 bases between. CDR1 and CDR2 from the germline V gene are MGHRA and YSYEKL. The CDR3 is CASSHSLISGRGDNSPLHF. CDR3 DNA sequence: TGCGCCAGCAGCCATTCCCTCATATCGGGGCGAGGTGATAATTCACCCCTCCACTTT.

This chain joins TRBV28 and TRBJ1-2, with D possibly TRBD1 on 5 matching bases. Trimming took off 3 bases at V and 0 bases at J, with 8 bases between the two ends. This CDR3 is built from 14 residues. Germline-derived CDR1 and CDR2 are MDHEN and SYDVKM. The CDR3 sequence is CASSLGQSNYGYTF. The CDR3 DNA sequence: TGTGCCAGCAGTTTGGGGCAGTCTAACTATGGCTACACCTTC.

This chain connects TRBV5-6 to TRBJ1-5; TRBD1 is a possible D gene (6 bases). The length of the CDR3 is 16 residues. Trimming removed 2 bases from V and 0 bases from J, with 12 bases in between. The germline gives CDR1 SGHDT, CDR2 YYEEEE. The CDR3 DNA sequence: TGTGCCAGCAGCTTTAGGGGGGGAGGTAGCAATCAGCCCCAGCATTTT. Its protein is CASSFRGGGSNQPQHF.

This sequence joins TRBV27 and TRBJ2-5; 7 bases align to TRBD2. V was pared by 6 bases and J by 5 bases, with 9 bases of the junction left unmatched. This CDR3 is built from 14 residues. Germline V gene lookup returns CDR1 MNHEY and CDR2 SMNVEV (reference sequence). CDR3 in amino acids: CASSRLAASETQYF. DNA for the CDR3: TGTGCCAGCAGCCGGCTAGCGGCTTCGGAGACCCAGTACTTC.